These 15 T cell receptor beta chains came from one sample sequenced in a study of Graves' ophthalmopathy and Graves' hyperthyroidism. Using RNA transcripts, the TCR beta CDR3 regions were amplified. First-round RT-PCR employed HTBI primers, with a second-round multiplex PCR after it. TCRdb called the multiplex PCR reads again in MiXCR, with one record for every CDR3 protein. Here the sample spans some 350,000 distinct CDR3 sequences, 15% to 20% being singletons. Sequencing used peripheral blood. These receptors were collected from an adult woman with stable Graves' hyperthyroidism.

The sample holds many counts of this clonotype. The chain combines TRBV7-9 with TRBJ2-7; 8 positions agree with TRBD2. V lost 4 bases to trimming and J lost 6 bases; unmatched junction nucleotides: 8. The CDR3 extends over 14 amino acids. The germline gives CDR1 SEHNR, CDR2 FQNEAQ (reference sequence). DNA of the CDR3: TGTGCCAGCAGCTCATCGGGACTAGACATCGAGCAGTACTTC. As protein: CASSSSGLDIEQYF.

This clonotype has at least ten counts. This rearrangement joins TRBV12-3 or TRBV12-4 to TRBJ2-5; D unresolved. This CDR3 is built from 13 residues. V lost 7 bases and J 4 bases, leaving 13 bases between the germline ends. CDR3 bases: TGTGCCAGCACTTCAGACTCTACAGAGACCCAGTACTTC. Protein: CASTSDSTETQYF.

The V and J genes are TRBV4-1 and TRBJ2-2, with a possible D match to TRBD1 (6 bases). Germline V gene lookup returns CDR1 MGHRA and CDR2 YSYEKL. V was pared by 2 bases and J by 6 bases, with 19 bases between. CDR3 length: 17 amino acids. The CDR3 nucleotides are TGCGCCAGCAGCCAACCCAGGGACGGGGCAGGGGCCGGGGAGCTGTTTTTT. Protein: CASSQPRDGAGAGELFF.

The rearrangement uses TRBV12-3 or TRBV12-4 and TRBJ1-2; D is undetermined. The CDR3 has 14 amino acids. The V end lost 3 bases, the J end lost 2 bases, and 10 bases lay between the germline ends. The CDR3 bases are TGTGCCAGCAGTTTTGTCTCGGGGAACTATGGCTACACCTTC. Translating gives CASSFVSGNYGYTF.

The chain links TRBV29-1 to TRBJ2-7; D call uncertain. Looked up from germline, CDR1 is SQVTM and CDR2 is ANQGSEA. V dropped 2 bases and J dropped 2 bases, with 13 bases sitting between them. The CDR3 length is 14 residues. This CDR3 reads CSVETSKNPYEQYF. In nucleotides, the CDR3 is TGCAGCGTTGAAACGAGCAAGAACCCCTACGAGCAGTACTTC.

This chain uses TRBV20-1 with TRBJ2-2, with 7 nucleotides matching TRBD1. The germline gives CDR1 DFQATT, CDR2 SNEGSKA (reference sequence). The CDR3 extends over 16 amino acids. Trimming removed 0 bases from V and 0 bases from J; junction bases left unmatched: 4. The CDR3 nucleotides read TGCAGTGCTAGAGATGTTCAGGGGGCGAACACCGGGGAGCTGTTTTTT. This sequence encodes CSARDVQGANTGELFF.

Worth noting for this clonotype: Since a much larger clone is just one base distant, this may be a read error. This rearrangement joins TRBV7-8 to TRBJ2-7; D remains unclear. Germline V CDR1 and CDR2: SGHVS, FQNEAQ. The CDR3 length is 14 residues. DNA of the CDR3: TGTGCCAGCAGCTTAGCGTCGGGCCTCTACGAGCAGTGCTTC. Its protein is CASSLASGLYEQCF.

Many counts were recorded for this clonotype. J is TRBJ1-6 and V is TRBV28, with 8 bases identical to TRBD1. Germline-derived CDR1 and CDR2 are MDHEN and SYDVKM. The junction had 5 bases not matched to a gene; V was cut back by 6 bases and J by 7 bases. The CDR3 length is 14 residues. The CDR3 bases are TGTGCCAGCAGGGAGACAGGGGAGAATTCACCCCTCCACTTT. Encoded protein: CASRETGENSPLHF.

This clonotype showed up many times. The CDR3 loop reads CASRVTRNTGELFF. In nucleotides, the CDR3 is TGCGCCAGCCGGGTGACAAGAAACACCGGGGAGCTGTTTTTT. The V call is TRBV5-1, the J call TRBJ2-2, with D hard to call. The CDR3 covers 14 residues. V lost 7 bases, J lost 2 bases, and 12 bases lay in between. The germline V gene encodes CDR1 SGHRS and CDR2 YFSETQ. Full variable domain (outside the CDR3, taken from reference TRBV5-1 and TRBJ2-2): KAGVTQTPRYLIKTRGQQVTLSCSPISGHRSVSWYQQTPGQGLQFLFEYFSETQRNKGNFPGRFSGRQFSNSRSEMNVSTLELGDSALYLCASRVTRNTGELFFGEGSRLTVL.

In this sample, this clonotype turned up many times. The rearrangement links TRBV20-1 to TRBJ2-7; D uncertain. Germline-derived CDR1 and CDR2 are DFQATT and SNEGSKA (reference sequence). V lost 3 bases, J lost 4 bases, and 19 bases lay in between. The CDR3 extends over 15 amino acids. CDR3 amino acids: CSASSPSGRPYEQYF. The CDR3 coding sequence is TGCAGTGCTAGTTCCCCCTCAGGTCGGCCTTACGAGCAGTACTTC.

Many counts were recorded for this clonotype. The rearrangement links TRBV5-5 to TRBJ2-7; TRBD2 matches at 10 bases. J gave up 3 bases and V 4 bases, and 7 bases lay outside the gene matches. Looked up from germline, CDR1 is SGHKS and CDR2 is YYEKEE (reference sequence). This CDR3 comprises 15 residues. The CDR3 is CASSPLLAGIYEQYF. The CDR3 DNA reads as TGTGCCAGCAGCCCCCTACTAGCGGGAATCTACGAGCAGTACTTC. The full variable domain, completed using reference TRBV5-5 and TRBJ2-7, is DAGVTQSPTHLIKTRGQQVTLRCSPISGHKSVSWYQQVLGQGPQFIFQYYEKEERGRGNFPDRFSARQFPNYSSELNVNALLLGDSALYLCASSPLLAGIYEQYFGPGTRLTVT.

This clonotype was seen more than once but under ten times. A much bigger clone sits one base away, suggesting this may be a read error. The chain employs TRBV12-3 or TRBV12-4 and TRBJ2-7; no firm D call. There are 11 residues in the CDR3. For the CDR3, the DNA is TGTGCCAGCAGTTTATTTGACGAGCGGTACTTC. As protein: CASSLFDERYF.

Ten or more counts support this clonotype. V is TRBV11-2 and J is TRBJ1-6; tentatively, D is TRBD1 (6 bases). The CDR3 extends over 16 amino acids. V was shortened by 4 bases and J by 6 bases, with 16 bases between the two germline ends. The germline gives CDR1 SGHAT, CDR2 FQNNGV. CDR3: CASSSGAGLINSPLHF. The CDR3 bases are TGTGCCAGCAGCTCAGGGGCAGGGTTGATTAATTCACCCCTCCACTTT.

The rearrangement uses TRBV25-1 and TRBJ2-7; D is unclear. Germline V CDR1 and CDR2: MGHDK, SYGVNS. V was trimmed by 4 bases and J by 2 bases, leaving 15 bases between them. The CDR3 length is 15 residues. The CDR3 protein is CASSVADLPPYEQYF. In nucleotides, the CDR3 is TGTGCCAGCAGTGTCGCCGACTTACCCCCCTACGAGCAGTACTTC.

This clonotype was observed many times. The chain recombines TRBV28 with TRBJ2-7; D unresolved. Trimming left V 10 bases short and J 4 bases short, with 14 bases between. Germline lookup yields CDR1 MDHEN and CDR2 SYDVKM. This CDR3 region has 12 residues. CDR3 loop: CAISRVGYEQYF. CDR3 bases: TGTGCCATCAGCCGGGTTGGGTACGAGCAGTACTTC.